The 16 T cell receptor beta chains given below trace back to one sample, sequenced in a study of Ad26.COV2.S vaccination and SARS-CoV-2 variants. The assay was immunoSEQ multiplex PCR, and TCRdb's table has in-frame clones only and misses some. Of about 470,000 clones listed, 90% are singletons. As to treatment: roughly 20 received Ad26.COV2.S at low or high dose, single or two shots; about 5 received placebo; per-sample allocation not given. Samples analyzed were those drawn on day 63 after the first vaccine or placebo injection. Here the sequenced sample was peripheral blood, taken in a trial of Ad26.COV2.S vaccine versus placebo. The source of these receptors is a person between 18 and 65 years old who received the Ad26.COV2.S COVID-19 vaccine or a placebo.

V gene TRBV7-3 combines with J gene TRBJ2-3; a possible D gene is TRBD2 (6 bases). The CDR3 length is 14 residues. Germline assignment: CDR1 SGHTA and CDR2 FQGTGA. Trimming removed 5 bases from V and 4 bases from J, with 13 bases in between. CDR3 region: CASSPGTLADTQYF. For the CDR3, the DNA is TGTGCCAGCAGCCCCGGGACTTTGGCAGATACGCAGTATTTT.

CDR3 sequence: CSVVTGGSTDTQYF. In nucleotides, the CDR3 is TGCAGCGTTGTGACAGGGGGTAGCACAGATACGCAGTATTTT. This sequence joins TRBV29-1 and TRBJ2-3; TRBD1 aligns across 9 bases. The J segment lost 0 bases and the V segment lost 4 bases, leaving 2 bases of the junction unmatched. Germline V CDR1 and CDR2: SQVTM, ANQGSEA. The CDR3 loop spans 14 amino acids.

This chain's CDR3 is CASSPTQGTDVLTF. DNA for the CDR3: TGTGCCAGCAGCCCGACACAGGGTACTGACGTCCTGACTTTC. This chain links TRBV9 with TRBJ2-6, with a weak D call TRBD1 (6 bases). CDR3 length equals 14 residues. The ends were cut back, 4 bases at V and 11 bases at J, with 16 bases in the middle. Germline V gene lookup returns CDR1 SGDLS and CDR2 YYNGEE.

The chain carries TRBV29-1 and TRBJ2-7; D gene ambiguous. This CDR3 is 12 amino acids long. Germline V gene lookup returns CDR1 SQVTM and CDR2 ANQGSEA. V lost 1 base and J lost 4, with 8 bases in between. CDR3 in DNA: TGCAGCGTTGAAGGTAGTCCTTACGAGCAGTACTTC. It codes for CSVEGSPYEQYF.

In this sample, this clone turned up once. The CDR3 coding sequence is TGTGCCAGCAGTTACCCCAGCGGGCGGAGGAATGAGCAGTTCTTC. Translated, it gives CASSYPSGRRNEQFF. This chain uses TRBV6-2 or TRBV6-3 with TRBJ2-1; TRBD2 is a possible D gene (6 bases). This CDR3 contains 15 residues. Trimming cost V 2 bases and J 7 bases, with 15 bases left between them. Per germline, CDR1 MNHEY and CDR2 SVGEGT.

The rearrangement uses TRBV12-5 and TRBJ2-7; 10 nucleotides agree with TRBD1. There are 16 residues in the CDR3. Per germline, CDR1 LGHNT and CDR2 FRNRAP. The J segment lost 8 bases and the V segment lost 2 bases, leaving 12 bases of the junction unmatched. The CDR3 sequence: CASGLSTGTGVTKQYF. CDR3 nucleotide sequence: TGTGCTAGTGGTTTGTCCACCGGGACAGGGGTTACGAAGCAGTACTTC.

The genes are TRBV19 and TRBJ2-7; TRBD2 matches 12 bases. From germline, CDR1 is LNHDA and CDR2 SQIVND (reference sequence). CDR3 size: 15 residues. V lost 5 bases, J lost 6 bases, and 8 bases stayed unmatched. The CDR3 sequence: CASSAGLAGWVEQYF. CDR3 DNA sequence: TGTGCCAGTAGTGCCGGACTAGCGGGATGGGTCGAGCAGTACTTC.

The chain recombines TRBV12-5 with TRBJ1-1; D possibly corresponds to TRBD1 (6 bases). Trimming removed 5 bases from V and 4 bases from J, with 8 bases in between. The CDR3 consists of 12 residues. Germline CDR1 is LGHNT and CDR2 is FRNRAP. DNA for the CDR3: TGTGCTAGTGGTATGGGGGCCACTGAAGCTTTCTTT. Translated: CASGMGATEAFF.

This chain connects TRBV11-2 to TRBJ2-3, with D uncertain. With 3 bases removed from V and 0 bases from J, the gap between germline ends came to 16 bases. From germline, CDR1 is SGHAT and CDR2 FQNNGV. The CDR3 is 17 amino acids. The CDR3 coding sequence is TGTGCCAGCAGCTTGGTAAAGGTACCTTCTAGCACAGATACGCAGTATTTT. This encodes CASSLVKVPSSTDTQYF.

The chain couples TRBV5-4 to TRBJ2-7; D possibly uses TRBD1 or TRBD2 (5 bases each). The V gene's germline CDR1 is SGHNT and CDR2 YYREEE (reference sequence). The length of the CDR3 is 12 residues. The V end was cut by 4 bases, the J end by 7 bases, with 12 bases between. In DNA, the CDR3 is TGTGCCAGCAGCCAGGGCCGCGGGGAGCAGTACTTC. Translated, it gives CASSQGRGEQYF.

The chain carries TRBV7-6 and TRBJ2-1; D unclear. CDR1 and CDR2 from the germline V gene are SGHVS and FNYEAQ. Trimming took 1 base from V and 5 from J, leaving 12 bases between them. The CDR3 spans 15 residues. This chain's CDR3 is CASSLGNSVNNEQFF. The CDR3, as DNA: TGTGCCAGCAGCTTAGGAAATTCCGTAAACAATGAGCAGTTCTTC.

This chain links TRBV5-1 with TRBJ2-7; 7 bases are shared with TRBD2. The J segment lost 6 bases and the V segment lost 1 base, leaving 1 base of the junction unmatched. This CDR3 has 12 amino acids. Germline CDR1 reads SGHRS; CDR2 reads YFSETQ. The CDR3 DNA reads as TGCGCCAGCAGCTTGACGGGGGGCGAGCAGTACTTC. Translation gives CASSLTGGEQYF.

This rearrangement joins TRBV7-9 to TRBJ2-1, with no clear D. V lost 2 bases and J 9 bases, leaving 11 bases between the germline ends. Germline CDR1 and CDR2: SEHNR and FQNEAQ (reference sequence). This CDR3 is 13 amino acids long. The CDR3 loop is CASSLPSLVEQFF. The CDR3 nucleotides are TGTGCCAGCAGCTTACCCAGTCTAGTTGAGCAGTTCTTC.

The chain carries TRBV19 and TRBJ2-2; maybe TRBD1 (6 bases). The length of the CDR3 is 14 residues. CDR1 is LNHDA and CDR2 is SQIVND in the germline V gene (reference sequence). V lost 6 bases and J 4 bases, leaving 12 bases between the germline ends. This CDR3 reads CASRLQGSTGELFF. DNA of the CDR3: TGTGCCAGTAGATTACAGGGTAGCACCGGGGAGCTGTTTTTT.

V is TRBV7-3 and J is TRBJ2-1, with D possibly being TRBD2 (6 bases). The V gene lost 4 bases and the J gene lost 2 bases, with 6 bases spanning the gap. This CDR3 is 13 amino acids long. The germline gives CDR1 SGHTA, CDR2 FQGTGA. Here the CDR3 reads CASSWRAYNEQFF. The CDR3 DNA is TGTGCCAGCAGCTGGAGGGCCTACAATGAGCAGTTCTTC.

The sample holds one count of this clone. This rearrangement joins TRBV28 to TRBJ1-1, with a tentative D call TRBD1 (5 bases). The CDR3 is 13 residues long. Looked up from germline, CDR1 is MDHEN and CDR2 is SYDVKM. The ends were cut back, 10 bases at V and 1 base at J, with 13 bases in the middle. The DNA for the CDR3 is TGTGCCATGCAGGGAGAGCCGAACACTGAAGCTTTCTTT. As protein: CAMQGEPNTEAFF. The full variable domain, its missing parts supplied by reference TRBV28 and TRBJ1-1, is DVKVTQSSRYLVKRTGEKVFLECVQDMDHENMFWYRQDPGLGLRLIYFSYDVKMKEKGDIPEGYSVSREKKERFSLILESASTNQTSMYLCAMQGEPNTEAFFGQGTRLTVV.